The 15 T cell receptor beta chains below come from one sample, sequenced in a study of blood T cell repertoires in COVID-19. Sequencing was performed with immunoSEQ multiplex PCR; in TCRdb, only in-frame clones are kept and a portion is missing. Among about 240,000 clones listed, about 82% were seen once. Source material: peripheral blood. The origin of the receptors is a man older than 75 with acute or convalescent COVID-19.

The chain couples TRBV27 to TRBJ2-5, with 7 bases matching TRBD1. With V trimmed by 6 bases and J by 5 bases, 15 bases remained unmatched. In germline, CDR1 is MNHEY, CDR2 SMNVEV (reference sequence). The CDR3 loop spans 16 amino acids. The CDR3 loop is CASSPFGTAERETQYF. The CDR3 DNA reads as TGTGCCAGCAGCCCATTCGGGACAGCCGAGAGGGAGACCCAGTACTTC.

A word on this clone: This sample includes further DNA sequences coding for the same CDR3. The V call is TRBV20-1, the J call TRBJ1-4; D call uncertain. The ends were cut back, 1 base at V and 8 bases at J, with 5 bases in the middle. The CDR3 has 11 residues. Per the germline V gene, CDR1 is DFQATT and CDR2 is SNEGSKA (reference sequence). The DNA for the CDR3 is TGCAGTGCTAGAGTCAGGGAAAAACTGTTTTTT. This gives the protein CSARVREKLFF.

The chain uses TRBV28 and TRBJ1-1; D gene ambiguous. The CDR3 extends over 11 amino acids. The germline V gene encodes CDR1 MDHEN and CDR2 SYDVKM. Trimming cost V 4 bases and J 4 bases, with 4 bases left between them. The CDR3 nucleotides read TGTGCCAGCAGTTCAGTCACTGAAGCTTTCTTT. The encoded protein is CASSSVTEAFF.

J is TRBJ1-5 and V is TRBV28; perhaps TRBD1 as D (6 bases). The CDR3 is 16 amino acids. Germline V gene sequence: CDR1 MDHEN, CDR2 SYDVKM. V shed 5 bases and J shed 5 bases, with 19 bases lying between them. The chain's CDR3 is CASSPPGGARHQPQHF. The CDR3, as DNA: TGTGCCAGCAGTCCCCCGGGGGGGGCGAGGCATCAGCCCCAGCATTTT.

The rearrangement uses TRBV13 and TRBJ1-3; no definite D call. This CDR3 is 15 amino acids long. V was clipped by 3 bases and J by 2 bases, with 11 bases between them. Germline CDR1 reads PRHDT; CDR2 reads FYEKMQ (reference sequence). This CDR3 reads CASSFRPSPGNTIYF. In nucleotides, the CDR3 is TGTGCCAGCAGCTTCAGGCCTTCCCCTGGAAACACCATATATTTT.

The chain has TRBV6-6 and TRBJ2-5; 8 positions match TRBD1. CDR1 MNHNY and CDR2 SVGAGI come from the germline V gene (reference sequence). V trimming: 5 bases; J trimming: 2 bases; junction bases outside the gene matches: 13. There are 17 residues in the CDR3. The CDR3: CASSPSPGTGQQETQYF. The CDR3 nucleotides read TGTGCCAGCAGTCCAAGTCCCGGGACAGGACAACAAGAGACCCAGTACTTC.

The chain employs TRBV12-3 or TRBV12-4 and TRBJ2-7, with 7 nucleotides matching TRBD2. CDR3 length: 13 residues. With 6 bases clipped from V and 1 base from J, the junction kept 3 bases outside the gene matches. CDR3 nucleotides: TGTGCCAGCAGATTGGGGGGGTCCTACGAGCAGTACTTC. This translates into CASRLGGSYEQYF.

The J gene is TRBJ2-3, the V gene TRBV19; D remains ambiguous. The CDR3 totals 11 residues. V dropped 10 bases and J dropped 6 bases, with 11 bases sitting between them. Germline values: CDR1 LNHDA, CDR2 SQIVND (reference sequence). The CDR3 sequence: CATKAVDTQYF. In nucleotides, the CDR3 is TGTGCCACCAAGGCGGTGGATACGCAGTATTTT.

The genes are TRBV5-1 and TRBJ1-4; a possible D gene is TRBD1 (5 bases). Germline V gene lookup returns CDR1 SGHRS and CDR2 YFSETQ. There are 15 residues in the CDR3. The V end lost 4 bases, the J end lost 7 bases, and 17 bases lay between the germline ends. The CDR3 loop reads CASSVSQAGGEKLFF. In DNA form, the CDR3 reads TGCGCCAGCAGCGTGTCCCAGGCCGGGGGTGAAAAACTGTTTTTT.

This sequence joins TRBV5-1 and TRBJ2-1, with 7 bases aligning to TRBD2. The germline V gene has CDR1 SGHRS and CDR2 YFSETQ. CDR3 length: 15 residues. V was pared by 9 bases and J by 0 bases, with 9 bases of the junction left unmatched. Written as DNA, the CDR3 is TGCGCCACCCAGCGGGACGGGAGCTCCTACAATGAGCAGTTCTTC. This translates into CATQRDGSSYNEQFF.

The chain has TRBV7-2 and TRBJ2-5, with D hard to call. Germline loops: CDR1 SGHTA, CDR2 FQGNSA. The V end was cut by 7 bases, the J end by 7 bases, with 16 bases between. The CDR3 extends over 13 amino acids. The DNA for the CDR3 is TGTGCCAGCACCGGAGCCGCATCGGTGACCCAGTACTTC. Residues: CASTGAASVTQYF.

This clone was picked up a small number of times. CDR3 in amino acids: CASSISQGRFGNQPQHF. The CDR3 region has the DNA TGTGCCAGTAGTATTTCACAGGGAAGATTCGGCAATCAGCCCCAGCATTTT. The rearrangement links TRBV19 to TRBJ1-5, with a tentative D call TRBD1 (6 bases). The CDR3 covers 17 residues. V lost 3 bases, J lost 2 bases, and 17 bases lay in between. Germline CDR1 reads LNHDA; CDR2 reads SQIVND (reference sequence).

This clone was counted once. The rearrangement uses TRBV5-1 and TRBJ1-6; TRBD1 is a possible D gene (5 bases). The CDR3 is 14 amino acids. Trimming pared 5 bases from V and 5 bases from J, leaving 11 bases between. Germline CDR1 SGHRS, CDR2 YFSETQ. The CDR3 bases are TGCGCCAGCAGGGAGGGGTTGAATAATTCACCCCTCCACTTT. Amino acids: CASREGLNNSPLHF.

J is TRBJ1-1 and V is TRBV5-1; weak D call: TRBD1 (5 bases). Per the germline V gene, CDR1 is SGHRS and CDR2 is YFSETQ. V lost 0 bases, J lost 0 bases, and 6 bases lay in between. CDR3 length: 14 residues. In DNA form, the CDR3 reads TGCGCCAGCAGCTTGGGGGGCCTGAACACTGAAGCTTTCTTT. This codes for CASSLGGLNTEAFF.

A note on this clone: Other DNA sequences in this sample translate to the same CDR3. CDR3 DNA sequence: TGCGCCAGCAGCCCCGGACAGGGCCACGAGCAGTACTTC. Protein sequence: CASSPGQGHEQYF. The chain has TRBV5-1 and TRBJ2-7, with 8 bases aligning to TRBD1. Germline-derived CDR1 and CDR2 are SGHRS and YFSETQ. The J segment lost 5 bases and the V segment lost 4 bases, leaving 5 bases of the junction unmatched. The CDR3 is made up of 13 amino acids.